Listed below are T cell receptor beta chains from one sample, sequenced in a study of cytomegalovirus exposure and HLA in healthy donors. Sequencing was performed with immunoSEQ multiplex PCR; in TCRdb, only in-frame clones are kept and a portion is missing. The sample has 75,000 to 95,000 clones, roughly 81% seen once; the top ten hold 4.5% to 7%. Sequencing input: PBMCs. These receptors originate from a young woman in good health and CMV-seropositive. Each CDR3 is given with its conserved first and last residue. The D gene is left open where the match is weak. Clone size is stated in some rows and not others, as once, few, many or a class when expanded.

D gene	clone size	V gene	J gene	CDR3 protein	CDR3 DNA
TRBD1	-	TRBV29-1	TRBJ2-7	CSVWPGGKYEQYF	TGCAGCGTCTGGCCAGGGGGCAAATACGAGCAGTACTTC
TRBD1	once	TRBV6-6	TRBJ1-5	CASSYRTGGRNQPQHF	TGTGCCAGCAGTTACCGAACAGGGGGCCGCAATCAGCCCCAGCATTTT
TRBD1	-	TRBV4-1	TRBJ2-7	CASAGTGASEQYF	TGCGCCAGCGCCGGGACAGGGGCTTCCGAGCAGTACTTC
TRBD2	-	TRBV5-4	TRBJ2-5	CASSIGTSGRETQYF	TGTGCCAGCAGTATCGGGACTAGCGGGAGAGAGACCCAGTACTTC
TRBD2	-	TRBV2	TRBJ2-1	CASSPLAGGYNEQFF	TGTGCCAGCAGTCCGCTAGCGGGGGGATACAATGAGCAGTTCTTC
TRBD2	-	TRBV4-2	TRBJ2-3	CASSQETSGRGGDTQYF	TGTGCCAGCAGCCAAGAGACTAGCGGGAGAGGGGGAGATACGCAGTATTTT
TRBD1	-	TRBV27	TRBJ2-7	CASSTFRTGGSYEQYF	TGTGCCAGCAGTACCTTTCGGACAGGGGGCTCCTACGAGCAGTACTTC
-	-	TRBV7-9	TRBJ2-5	CASSFRGETQYF	TGTGCCAGCAGCTTCAGGGGAGAGACCCAGTACTTC
-	-	TRBV7-9	TRBJ2-7	CASSSGGTYEQYF	TGTGCCAGCAGCTCAGGCGGGACCTACGAGCAGTACTTC
-	-	TRBV7-9	TRBJ1-5	CASSNGEPQHF	TGTGCCAGCAGCAATGGAGAGCCCCAGCATTTT
-	-	TRBV7-6	TRBJ2-1	CASTGGAGEQFF	TGTGCCAGCACCGGAGGGGCGGGTGAGCAGTTCTTC
-	-	TRBV28	TRBJ2-7	CASLTGSSYEQYF	TGTGCCAGCCTTACGGGTAGCTCCTACGAGCAGTACTTC
-	once	TRBV4-1	TRBJ1-3	CASSQASWGPSGNTIYF	TGCGCCAGCAGCCAAGCCTCTTGGGGGCCCTCTGGAAACACCATATATTTT
TRBD2	-	TRBV30	TRBJ2-7	CAWRGTSGRESYEQYF	TGTGCCTGGAGGGGGACTAGCGGGAGAGAGTCCTACGAGCAGTACTTC
-	-	TRBV6-5	TRBJ2-2	CASEELNTGELFF	TGTGCCAGCGAAGAGTTGAACACCGGGGAGCTGTTTTTT
-	-	TRBV18	TRBJ1-2	CASSPPSGQSRLYGYTF	TGTGCCAGCTCACCACCATCCGGACAGAGCCGGTTATATGGCTACACCTTC
TRBD1	-	TRBV5-6	TRBJ2-3	CASAGTGLPDTQYF	TGTGCCTCCGCCGGGACAGGGCTCCCAGATACGCAGTATTTT
-	-	TRBV30	TRBJ2-2	CAWRPGQEGLVTGELFF	TGTGCCTGGAGGCCGGGACAAGAGGGTCTAGTCACCGGGGAGCTGTTTTTT
-	few	TRBV25-1	TRBJ1-1	CASSGTLGHEAFF	TGTGCCAGCAGTGGGACACTTGGGCATGAAGCTTTCTTT
TRBD1	-	TRBV6-5	TRBJ1-6	CASQGVGSPLHF	TGTGCCTCACAGGGGGTGGGTTCACCCCTCCACTTT
-	once	TRBV6-5	TRBJ2-2	CASSYGGRDTGELFF	TGTGCCAGCAGTTACGGGGGCAGAGACACCGGGGAGCTGTTTTTT
-	-	TRBV5-4	TRBJ1-1	CASRAFTRNEAFF	TGTGCCAGCAGGGCCTTCACACGAAATGAAGCTTTCTTT
-	-	TRBV9	TRBJ1-1	CASSVGDSSTEAFF	TGTGCCAGCAGCGTAGGGGACTCTTCGACTGAAGCTTTCTTT
-	-	TRBV27	TRBJ1-5	CASGQTHQPQHF	TGTGCCAGCGGGCAGACCCATCAGCCCCAGCATTTT
-	once	TRBV21-1	TRBJ2-1	CASSKLGTSGRRDSYNEQFF	TGTGCCAGCAGCAAATTGGGGACTAGCGGGAGGCGAGACTCCTACAATGAGCAGTTCTTC
TRBD1	once	TRBV2	TRBJ2-6	CASLPGQGVSGANVLTF	TGTGCCAGCCTCCCGGGACAGGGGGTGTCTGGGGCCAACGTCCTGACTTTC
-	-	TRBV7-9	TRBJ2-1	CASLSTVYNEQFF	TGTGCCAGCTTATCTACGGTCTACAATGAGCAGTTCTTC
TRBD2	-	TRBV27	TRBJ2-1	CASSLGAGGFYNEQFF	TGTGCCAGCAGTTTGGGGGCGGGAGGGTTTTACAATGAGCAGTTCTTC
TRBD1	-	TRBV6-5	TRBJ1-4	CASSYTTGATNEKLFF	TGTGCCAGCAGTTACACGACAGGGGCAACTAATGAAAAACTGTTTTTT
TRBD2	-	TRBV5-1	TRBJ2-1	CASSFTSGGTNEQFF	TGCGCCAGCAGCTTCACTAGCGGGGGAACAAATGAGCAGTTCTTC
-	-	TRBV9	TRBJ2-3	CASRGGNTQYF	TGTGCCAGCAGGGGAGGTAATACGCAGTATTTT
TRBD2	-	TRBV6-1	TRBJ2-5	CASSELAGGQETQYF	TGTGCCAGCAGTGAACTAGCGGGGGGGCAAGAGACCCAGTACTTC
TRBD2	once	TRBV30	TRBJ2-7	CAWSVERAFRPGLAGGEQYF	TGTGCCTGGAGTGTAGAACGGGCCTTTCGTCCGGGACTAGCGGGAGGAGAGCAGTACTTC
TRBD2	-	TRBV5-6	TRBJ2-7	CASTSGGTMVHEQYF	TGTGCCAGCACCTCGGGAGGGACAATGGTCCACGAGCAGTACTTC
-	-	TRBV10-3	TRBJ2-3	CAISESTWEGDSTDTQYF	TGTGCCATCAGTGAGTCGACTTGGGAGGGGGATAGCACAGATACGCAGTATTTT
TRBD1	-	TRBV5-1	TRBJ1-1	CASSLAYRGVNTEAFF	TGCGCCAGCAGCTTGGCTTACAGGGGAGTGAACACTGAAGCTTTCTTT
-	few	TRBV19	TRBJ1-5	CASSTTPLLLEPQHF	TGTGCCAGTAGTACCACACCCCTGCTGTTGGAGCCCCAGCATTTT
-	-	TRBV30	TRBJ2-7	CAWTEAYEQYF	TGTGCCTGGACAGAAGCCTACGAGCAGTACTTC
-	few	TRBV4-1	TRBJ1-4	CASSRGTSATNEKLFF	TGCGCCAGCAGCCGAGGGACTTCTGCAACTAATGAAAAACTGTTTTTT
TRBD1	-	TRBV27	TRBJ1-2	CASSFGGQGLIYGYTF	TGTGCCAGCAGTTTCGGGGGACAGGGCTTGATCTATGGCTACACCTTC
-	-	TRBV2	TRBJ2-5	CASSGGRQETQYF	TGTGCCAGCAGTGGGGGCAGACAAGAGACCCAGTACTTC
TRBD1	-	TRBV5-1	TRBJ2-3	CASSLDRGDTDTQYF	TGCGCCAGCAGCTTGGACAGGGGGGACACAGATACGCAGTATTTT